This is a list of T cell receptor beta chains from one sample in a study of technical replicates of blood from a few donors. Assay used: immunoSEQ multiplex PCR; TCRdb lists only in-frame clones, some missing. The sample gives about 17,000 clones, 82% of which show up once; roughly 9.1% is in the top ten. Specimen: PBMCs. The source of these receptors is a human donor in good health. Some clones in this sample may be carry-over from other donors' samples. Both conserved end residues are part of each CDR3. The order of the fields is D gene, J gene, V gene, clone size, CDR3 DNA, CDR3 protein. The D gene is left open where the match is weak. Expanded clones are given a class, and other clones once, few, many or no size at all.

d_gene: NA
j_gene: TRBJ1-2
v_gene: TRBV7-2
abundance: NA
CDR3nt: TGTGCCAGCAGCTTAGGGGGCCCGGGCTACACCTTC
CDR3aa: CASSLGGPGYTF

d_gene: TRBD1
j_gene: TRBJ1-4
v_gene: TRBV29-1
abundance: NA
CDR3nt: TGCAGCGTTGAAGAGAGGGACAGGGGGGAAAAACTGTTTTTT
CDR3aa: CSVEERDRGEKLFF

d_gene: NA
j_gene: TRBJ2-1
v_gene: TRBV5-1
abundance: NA
CDR3nt: TGCGCCAGCAGCTTGGAGGCCTTAGCGAATGAGCAGTTCTTC
CDR3aa: CASSLEALANEQFF

d_gene: NA
j_gene: TRBJ2-3
v_gene: TRBV5-4
abundance: NA
CDR3nt: TGTGCCAGCAGCTTGTTTGGCGGAATCACAGATACGCAGTATTTT
CDR3aa: CASSLFGGITDTQYF

d_gene: NA
j_gene: TRBJ1-3
v_gene: TRBV6-6
abundance: NA
CDR3nt: TGTGCCAGCAGCAACGGGGGCTCTGGAAACACCATATATTTT
CDR3aa: CASSNGGSGNTIYF

d_gene: TRBD1
j_gene: TRBJ1-4
v_gene: TRBV7-9
abundance: few
CDR3nt: TGTGCCAGCGGCGATACGACCAGGGGGTTTCTCGAAAAACTGTTTTTT
CDR3aa: CASGDTTRGFLEKLFF

d_gene: NA
j_gene: TRBJ2-7
v_gene: TRBV18
abundance: NA
CDR3nt: TGTGCCAGCTCACCATCAAGACGGGACGAGCAGTACTTC
CDR3aa: CASSPSRRDEQYF

d_gene: TRBD1
j_gene: TRBJ2-7
v_gene: TRBV5-1
abundance: NA
CDR3nt: TGCGCCAGCAGCTTGGGGAGACAGGGAGAGCAGTACTTC
CDR3aa: CASSLGRQGEQYF

d_gene: NA
j_gene: TRBJ2-7
v_gene: TRBV7-9
abundance: few
CDR3nt: TGTGCCAGCGATACAGGTAGTAACTCCGAGCAGTACTTC
CDR3aa: CASDTGSNSEQYF

d_gene: TRBD1
j_gene: TRBJ1-1
v_gene: TRBV2
abundance: NA
CDR3nt: TGTGCCAGCAGTGAAGCTGGGACAGGGAGGACTGAAGCTTTCTTT
CDR3aa: CASSEAGTGRTEAFF

d_gene: NA
j_gene: TRBJ1-2
v_gene: TRBV5-6
abundance: NA
CDR3nt: TGTGCCAGCAGCTTGGTCCAGGGAAACTATGGCTACACCTTC
CDR3aa: CASSLVQGNYGYTF

d_gene: NA
j_gene: TRBJ1-5
v_gene: TRBV2
abundance: once
CDR3nt: TGTGCCAGCACGGGTCTTAATCAGCCCCAGCATTTT
CDR3aa: CASTGLNQPQHF

d_gene: NA
j_gene: TRBJ2-2
v_gene: TRBV5-3
abundance: NA
CDR3nt: TGTGCCAGAAGCTTGGGAACTCGCACGAACACCGGGGAGCTGTTTTTT
CDR3aa: CARSLGTRTNTGELFF

d_gene: NA
j_gene: TRBJ2-1
v_gene: TRBV5-6
abundance: NA
CDR3nt: TGTGCCAGCAGCCCTTTGGCGGGACCCGCCGGGAATGAGCAGTTCTTC
CDR3aa: CASSPLAGPAGNEQFF

d_gene: NA
j_gene: TRBJ2-3
v_gene: TRBV13
abundance: NA
CDR3nt: TGTGCCAGCAGCCACGGTACAGATACGCAGTATTTT
CDR3aa: CASSHGTDTQYF

d_gene: NA
j_gene: TRBJ1-1
v_gene: TRBV30
abundance: few
CDR3nt: TGTGCCTGGAGTCATGGGGGGGGGACTGAAGCTTTCTTT
CDR3aa: CAWSHGGGTEAFF

d_gene: NA
j_gene: TRBJ2-1
v_gene: TRBV27
abundance: NA
CDR3nt: TGTGCCAGCAGTTTCGAGGGATACAATGAGCAGTTCTTC
CDR3aa: CASSFEGYNEQFF

d_gene: NA
j_gene: TRBJ2-7
v_gene: TRBV11-2
abundance: NA
CDR3nt: TGTGCCAGCAGCTCCCGACAGGATTGGGGCGAGCAGTACTTC
CDR3aa: CASSSRQDWGEQYF

d_gene: NA
j_gene: TRBJ2-7
v_gene: TRBV5-5
abundance: NA
CDR3nt: TGTGCCAGCAGCTTGGCTCCAGGGTCTAGGATAAACTTATACGAGCAGTACTTC
CDR3aa: CASSLAPGSRINLYEQYF

d_gene: TRBD1
j_gene: TRBJ2-5
v_gene: TRBV29-1
abundance: NA
CDR3nt: TGCAGCGTTGACACACAGGGGTTAGAGACCCAGTACTTC
CDR3aa: CSVDTQGLETQYF

d_gene: TRBD2
j_gene: TRBJ2-7
v_gene: TRBV6-1
abundance: NA
CDR3nt: TGTGCCAGCAGTGAACGGGGCGCGGGAGGGCCCTTCTACGAGCAGTACTTC
CDR3aa: CASSERGAGGPFYEQYF

d_gene: NA
j_gene: TRBJ1-5
v_gene: TRBV28
abundance: medium-sized
CDR3nt: TGTGCCAGCAGTTTCCGGAGGGGGGGCTTGGATCAGCCCCAGCATTTT
CDR3aa: CASSFRRGGLDQPQHF

d_gene: TRBD1
j_gene: TRBJ1-1
v_gene: TRBV7-8
abundance: NA
CDR3nt: TGTGCCAGCAGGGACGCCTACAGGGGGGTAACTGAAGCTTTCTTT
CDR3aa: CASRDAYRGVTEAFF

d_gene: TRBD1
j_gene: TRBJ2-2
v_gene: TRBV11-3
abundance: NA
CDR3nt: TGTGCCAGCAGTCGAAATCAGGGGGCCGGGGAGCTGTTTTTT
CDR3aa: CASSRNQGAGELFF

d_gene: NA
j_gene: TRBJ1-5
v_gene: TRBV6-6
abundance: NA
CDR3nt: TGTGCCAGCAGTCAAGACAGTTATCAGCCCCAGCATTTT
CDR3aa: CASSQDSYQPQHF

d_gene: TRBD1
j_gene: TRBJ1-6
v_gene: TRBV4-1
abundance: NA
CDR3nt: TGCGCCAGCAGCAACCGGGACAGGGGTTCACCCCTCCACTTT
CDR3aa: CASSNRDRGSPLHF

d_gene: NA
j_gene: TRBJ2-7
v_gene: TRBV18
abundance: NA
CDR3nt: TGTGCCAGCTCACCAAATAATAACGAGCAGTACTTC
CDR3aa: CASSPNNNEQYF

d_gene: NA
j_gene: TRBJ2-1
v_gene: TRBV11-2
abundance: NA
CDR3nt: TGTGCCAGCCGGGATAAGGGCGATGAGCAGTTCTTC
CDR3aa: CASRDKGDEQFF

d_gene: NA
j_gene: TRBJ1-1
v_gene: TRBV27
abundance: few
CDR3nt: TGTGCCAGCAGTTTAATCATAGGTGAGACAAGGACTGAAGCTTTCTTT
CDR3aa: CASSLIIGETRTEAFF

d_gene: TRBD1
j_gene: TRBJ1-1
v_gene: TRBV10-1
abundance: NA
CDR3nt: TGCGCCAGCGGAACGGGACAGGGGGCCGGTACTGAAGCTTTCTTT
CDR3aa: CASGTGQGAGTEAFF

d_gene: TRBD2
j_gene: TRBJ2-2
v_gene: TRBV7-7
abundance: NA
CDR3nt: TGTGCTAGCAGCTCTAGCGGGGGTTTTTCCGGGGAGCTGTTTTTT
CDR3aa: CASSSSGGFSGELFF

d_gene: NA
j_gene: TRBJ2-1
v_gene: TRBV27
abundance: NA
CDR3nt: TGTGCCAGCAAGCAACTAGCTTCCTACAATGAGCAGTTCTTC
CDR3aa: CASKQLASYNEQFF

d_gene: NA
j_gene: TRBJ2-7
v_gene: TRBV12-5
abundance: NA
CDR3nt: TGTGCTAGTGCCACCTACGAGCAGTACTTC
CDR3aa: CASATYEQYF

d_gene: NA
j_gene: TRBJ2-6
v_gene: TRBV2
abundance: once
CDR3nt: TGTGCCAGCAGTGACGAGTTTCCCGGGGCCAACGTCCTGACTTTC
CDR3aa: CASSDEFPGANVLTF

d_gene: NA
j_gene: TRBJ2-7
v_gene: TRBV28
abundance: once
CDR3nt: TGTGCCAGCAGCCAAACTTTATCCGACGAGCAGTACTTC
CDR3aa: CASSQTLSDEQYF

d_gene: NA
j_gene: TRBJ2-5
v_gene: TRBV19
abundance: NA
CDR3nt: TGTGCCAGTAGTATTCGAGCAGGGGAAGAGACCCAGTACTTC
CDR3aa: CASSIRAGEETQYF

d_gene: NA
j_gene: TRBJ1-1
v_gene: TRBV6-6
abundance: NA
CDR3nt: TGTGCCAGCAGTTACACGACTAGAAACACTGAAGCTTTCTTT
CDR3aa: CASSYTTRNTEAFF

d_gene: TRBD2
j_gene: TRBJ2-7
v_gene: TRBV7-2
abundance: NA
CDR3nt: TGTGCCAGCAGCTTGGGGACTAGCGGTTCCTACGAGCAGTACTTC
CDR3aa: CASSLGTSGSYEQYF

d_gene: TRBD1
j_gene: TRBJ2-2
v_gene: TRBV4-1
abundance: NA
CDR3nt: TGCGCCAGCAGCCCGGACAGGACAACCGGGGAGCTGTTTTTT
CDR3aa: CASSPDRTTGELFF

d_gene: TRBD1
j_gene: TRBJ1-1
v_gene: TRBV7-6
abundance: NA
CDR3nt: TGTGCCAGCAGCTTAAGATACCTCCGGGACAGACCAGACATGAACACTGAAGCTTTCTTT
CDR3aa: CASSLRYLRDRPDMNTEAFF

d_gene: TRBD1
j_gene: TRBJ2-7
v_gene: TRBV7-9
abundance: NA
CDR3nt: TGTGCCAGCAGTTCAAACAGGGGGGCCTACGAGCAGTACTTC
CDR3aa: CASSSNRGAYEQYF

d_gene: NA
j_gene: TRBJ2-1
v_gene: TRBV9
abundance: NA
CDR3nt: TGTGCCAGCAGCGTAGCTGTCAATGAGCAGTTCTTC
CDR3aa: CASSVAVNEQFF

d_gene: NA
j_gene: TRBJ2-7
v_gene: TRBV18
abundance: NA
CDR3nt: TGTGCCAGCTCACCTGAGACAGTGAGGATCCACGAGCAGTACTTC
CDR3aa: CASSPETVRIHEQYF

d_gene: NA
j_gene: TRBJ1-2
v_gene: TRBV30
abundance: NA
CDR3nt: TGTGCCTGGAGTGACCCCCACAGCGGGGGCTATGGCTACACCTTC
CDR3aa: CAWSDPHSGGYGYTF

d_gene: TRBD1
j_gene: TRBJ2-7
v_gene: TRBV28
abundance: NA
CDR3nt: TGTGCCAGCACCCCCGGGGGGACAGGGACCTACGAGCAGTACTTC
CDR3aa: CASTPGGTGTYEQYF